Listed below are T cell receptor beta chains from one sample, sequenced in a study of T cells in localized non-small cell lung cancer. Libraries were prepared by immunoSEQ multiplex PCR; TCRdb keeps only in-frame clonotypes and omits some of them. The data show roughly 39,000 clones, about 87% seen once. The sample here was peripheral blood, taken before any cancer treatment. The receptors shown here come from a man aged 18-49 years with stage I lung adenocarcinoma. Both conserved end residues are part of each CDR3. The D gene is left open where the match is weak. Clone size appears in some rows only: once, few, many, or a class for an expanded clone.

few	TRBV6-6	TRBJ1-2	TRBD1	CASSYSGQGTEGYTF	TGTGCCAGCAGTTACTCGGGACAGGGGACTGAAGGCTACACCTTC
-	TRBV18	TRBJ1-2	TRBD1	CASSPPRTGVPYGYTF	TGTGCCAGCTCACCACCCCGGACAGGGGTGCCCTATGGCTACACCTTC
-	TRBV6-1	TRBJ1-3	-	CASIPDRAGNTIYF	TGTGCCAGCATCCCGGACAGAGCTGGAAACACCATATATTTT
once	TRBV18	TRBJ2-3	-	CASSPPSSDTQYF	TGTGCCAGCTCACCACCCTCCTCGGATACGCAGTATTTT
-	TRBV5-1	TRBJ2-1	-	CASSLGADSYNEQFF	TGCGCCAGCAGCTTGGGGGCCGATTCCTACAATGAGCAGTTCTTC
-	TRBV5-6	TRBJ2-7	-	CASSTRDGYRREQYF	TGTGCCAGCAGCACGCGAGACGGGTACCGGCGCGAGCAGTACTTC
-	TRBV6-5	TRBJ2-3	-	CASSRRDPGNTQYF	TGTGCCAGCAGCCGCCGGGACCCCGGTAATACGCAGTATTTT
-	TRBV7-3	TRBJ1-2	-	CASSPGPPENYGYTF	TGTGCCAGCAGCCCGGGTCCCCCAGAAAACTATGGCTACACCTTC
-	TRBV5-5	TRBJ2-7	-	CASSLGELAYEQYF	TGTGCCAGCAGCCTGGGGGAGCTCGCCTACGAGCAGTACTTC
-	TRBV19	TRBJ2-5	TRBD2	CASSITSGETQYF	TGTGCCAGTAGTATTACTAGCGGAGAGACCCAGTACTTC
-	TRBV7-9	TRBJ2-3	TRBD2	CASSLWTSGGADTQYF	TGTGCCAGCAGCCTGTGGACTAGCGGGGGGGCAGATACGCAGTATTTT
-	TRBV11-2	TRBJ2-1	TRBD2	CASSFSPLAGGLGEQFF	TGTGCCAGCAGCTTCTCCCCTCTAGCGGGGGGTCTCGGTGAGCAGTTCTTC
-	TRBV6-5	TRBJ1-2	-	CASSYSSVTPNYGYTF	TGTGCCAGCAGTTACTCTAGCGTAACTCCTAACTATGGCTACACCTTC
-	TRBV7-2	TRBJ1-1	-	CASRREMNTEAFF	TGTGCCAGCAGGCGGGAAATGAACACTGAAGCTTTCTTT
-	TRBV6-5	TRBJ1-2	TRBD1	CASSAGTGGVNGYTF	TGTGCCAGCAGTGCCGGGACAGGGGGCGTGAATGGCTACACCTTC
-	TRBV6-1	TRBJ2-3	-	CASSDGPTDTQYF	TGTGCCAGCAGTGACGGGCCCACAGATACGCAGTATTTT
-	TRBV19	TRBJ1-2	TRBD1	CASSLRQGQKNLYGYTF	TGTGCCAGTAGTTTGCGACAGGGACAGAAAAACCTCTATGGCTACACCTTC
-	TRBV4-1	TRBJ1-5	-	CASSQDRSNQPQHF	TGCGCCAGCAGCCAAGATAGGAGCAATCAGCCCCAGCATTTT
-	TRBV6-1	TRBJ2-7	-	CASSEAGMFGLLSSYEQYF	TGTGCCAGCAGTGAAGCAGGAATGTTCGGCTTGCTCAGCTCCTACGAGCAGTACTTC
-	TRBV5-1	TRBJ1-1	TRBD1	CASREGTGNSEAFF	TGCGCCAGCAGGGAGGGGACAGGGAACTCTGAAGCTTTCTTT
-	TRBV27	TRBJ2-1	-	CASSSNVPGKDEQFF	TGTGCCAGCAGTTCCAATGTACCAGGAAAGGATGAGCAGTTCTTC
-	TRBV6-1	TRBJ1-2	-	CASSDAGYGYTF	TGTGCCAGCAGCGACGCAGGTTATGGCTACACCTTC
-	TRBV6-5	TRBJ2-7	-	CASSYSDSYEQYF	TGTGCCAGCAGTTACTCAGATTCCTACGAGCAGTACTTC
-	TRBV7-3	TRBJ2-1	-	CASAPRAGSLKGSYNEQFF	TGTGCCAGCGCCCCCCGGGCCGGCAGCCTCAAGGGCTCTTACAATGAGCAGTTCTTC
-	TRBV5-6	TRBJ2-7	-	CASSLRGPTYEQYF	TGTGCCAGCAGCTTGAGAGGGCCGACCTACGAGCAGTACTTC
once	TRBV6-4	TRBJ2-3	TRBD2	CASSDSTSRTQYF	TGTGCCAGCAGTGACTCGACTAGCCGTACGCAGTATTTT
-	TRBV6-6	TRBJ2-3	-	CASSRDSTLTDTQYF	TGTGCCAGCAGTCGCGACAGTACCCTCACAGATACGCAGTATTTT
-	TRBV7-8	TRBJ1-4	TRBD1	CASSSDRGHNEKLFF	TGTGCCAGCAGCTCGGACAGGGGGCATAATGAAAAACTGTTTTTT
-	TRBV9	TRBJ2-1	-	CASTISGGGRYNEQFF	TGTGCCAGCACCATCTCAGGGGGGGGGCGCTACAATGAGCAGTTCTTC
-	TRBV7-6	TRBJ1-4	TRBD1	CASSSARQGANEKLFF	TGTGCCAGCAGTTCTGCACGACAGGGGGCTAATGAAAAACTGTTTTTT
-	TRBV18	TRBJ1-5	TRBD1	CASSPNSGTGSNQPQHF	TGTGCCAGCTCACCCAACTCCGGGACAGGGAGCAATCAGCCCCAGCATTTT
-	TRBV5-1	TRBJ2-1	TRBD1	CASSLQGAPYEQFF	TGCGCCAGCAGCTTGCAGGGGGCGCCCTATGAGCAGTTCTTC
-	TRBV6-6	TRBJ1-6	-	CASSYDLNSPLHF	TGTGCCAGCAGTTACGACCTTAATTCACCCCTCCACTTT
-	TRBV13	TRBJ1-5	TRBD1	CASSLDLNRGLRNQPQHF	TGTGCCAGCAGCTTAGATTTGAACAGGGGGCTTCGCAATCAGCCCCAGCATTTT
-	TRBV27	TRBJ2-2	-	CASSSLPRTGGELFF	TGTGCCAGCAGTTCCCTTCCACGCACGGGCGGGGAGCTGTTTTTT
-	TRBV6-1	TRBJ1-2	-	CASSERGDTYGYTF	TGTGCCAGCAGTGAGCGCGGGGACACCTATGGCTACACCTTC
-	TRBV7-5	TRBJ2-2	-	CVRSRLILANTGELFF	TGTGTCAGAAGCCGCTTAATACTTGCGAACACCGGGGAGCTGTTTTTT
-	TRBV30	TRBJ2-7	TRBD2	CAWSQVGLVIYEQYF	TGTGCCTGGAGTCAGGTGGGACTAGTGATCTACGAGCAGTACTTC
-	TRBV5-6	TRBJ1-2	-	CASSLDPADGDGYTF	TGTGCCAGCAGCTTGGACCCCGCGGACGGCGATGGCTACACCTTC
-	TRBV7-2	TRBJ1-1	-	CASSLVAQGYTEAFF	TGTGCCAGCAGCTTAGTGGCACAGGGCTACACTGAAGCTTTCTTT
few	TRBV6-5	TRBJ1-2	-	CASSRQGFLQGYTF	TGTGCCAGCAGTCGGCAAGGATTTTTGCAGGGCTACACCTTC
-	TRBV5-1	TRBJ2-1	TRBD2	CASSSSGSSYNEQFF	TGCGCCAGCAGCTCGAGCGGGAGCTCCTACAATGAGCAGTTCTTC
-	TRBV5-6	TRBJ1-1	TRBD1	CASRRGQGAGDTEAFF	TGTGCCAGCAGGCGGGGGCAGGGGGCTGGGGACACTGAAGCTTTCTTT
few	TRBV5-1	TRBJ1-2	-	CASSVTGDRWSEYGYTF	TGCGCCAGCAGCGTTACGGGGGACCGATGGTCTGAATATGGCTACACCTTC
-	TRBV2	TRBJ1-1	-	CASGTRKGVNTEAFF	TGTGCCAGCGGAACTCGTAAGGGGGTGAACACTGAAGCTTTCTTT
-	TRBV5-1	TRBJ1-2	TRBD1	CASSLTPLGTGGYGYTF	TGCGCCAGCAGCTTGACCCCTCTCGGGACAGGGGGCTATGGCTACACCTTC
-	TRBV7-9	TRBJ1-1	-	CASSPPANTEAFF	TGTGCCAGCAGCCCTCCCGCGAACACTGAAGCTTTCTTT
-	TRBV6-1	TRBJ2-5	TRBD2	CASSEGGVGETQYF	TGTGCCAGCAGTGAGGGGGGGGTTGGGGAGACCCAGTACTTC
-	TRBV27	TRBJ1-2	TRBD1	CASSRRDRDHYGYTF	TGTGCCAGCAGTCGCCGGGACAGGGATCACTATGGCTACACCTTC
-	TRBV13	TRBJ1-2	TRBD1	CASSAGTGVNYGYTF	TGTGCCAGCAGCGCAGGGACAGGGGTAAACTATGGCTACACCTTC
-	TRBV7-7	TRBJ2-3	-	CASSLEADDTQYF	TGTGCCAGCAGCTTAGAAGCAGACGATACGCAGTATTTT
-	TRBV5-1	TRBJ2-5	TRBD1	CASSETGTGGRETQYF	TGCGCCAGCAGCGAGACCGGGACAGGGGGCAGGGAGACCCAGTACTTC
-	TRBV5-5	TRBJ1-1	-	CASTLGRLRVYDTEAFF	TGTGCCAGCACCCTGGGAAGACTGAGGGTGTACGACACTGAAGCTTTCTTT
-	TRBV14	TRBJ1-2	-	CASSQASRAVGGYTF	TGTGCCAGCAGCCAAGCTTCGAGGGCAGTCGGTGGCTACACCTTC
-	TRBV18	TRBJ2-1	TRBD2	CASSPGSGLAGYNEQFF	TGTGCCAGCTCACCAGGGTCAGGACTAGCGGGGTACAATGAGCAGTTCTTC
-	TRBV6-6	TRBJ2-7	-	CASSYSMGYEQYF	TGTGCCAGCAGTTACTCGATGGGGTACGAGCAGTACTTC
-	TRBV18	TRBJ1-1	-	CASSPTSRPRTTEAFF	TGTGCCAGCTCACCGACGAGTAGGCCCAGAACCACTGAAGCTTTCTTT
once	TRBV2	TRBJ2-7	-	CASTGPSYEQYF	TGTGCCAGTACGGGGCCTTCCTACGAGCAGTACTTC
-	TRBV27	TRBJ1-6	TRBD1	CASSLRMTGHSPLHF	TGTGCCAGCAGTTTAAGGATGACAGGGCATTCACCCCTCCACTTT
-	TRBV6-5	TRBJ2-5	-	CASSRYTRTQETQYF	TGTGCCAGCAGTCGTTATACACGGACCCAAGAGACCCAGTACTTC